The 29 T cell receptor beta chains below come from one sample, sequenced in a study of CD8 T cells in ankylosing spondylitis (dated by TCRdb to about 2017). No cognate antigen is known for these TCRs. Library method: 5' RACE. The sequencer was an Illumina HiSeq 2500. TCRdb passed the public sequencing reads through fastp at Q25 and MiXCR, retaining productive beta sequences. Rows with a matching CDR3 protein are joined into one entry that keeps the most common DNA and genes. Within this sample are 500,000 or so distinct CDR3 sequences, with approximately 5.3% of them counted one time only. Around 3.4% of the sample is held by the ten biggest clonotypes. Overall results and qualifications from the work: Blood from ankylosing spondylitis patients appeared to be characterized by a TCR beta motif made up of several highly homologous amino acid variants.

Sequencing input: blood, either unsorted or a sorted T cell fraction (not recorded which). Receptor source: a male donor with ankylosing spondylitis.

The rearrangement joins TRBV7-6 to TRBJ1-1, with TRBD1 as a possible D gene (6 bases). CDR1 SGHVS and CDR2 FNYEAQ come from the germline V gene. Trimming pared 4 bases from V and 7 bases from J, leaving 13 bases between. There are 13 residues in the CDR3. CDR3 region: CASSWTVPGEAFF. The DNA of the CDR3 is TGTGCCAGCAGCTGGACAGTGCCCGGTGAAGCTTTCTTT.

This clonotype turned up a few times. The chain employs TRBV5-1 and TRBJ2-3, with D hard to call. Germline V gene lookup returns CDR1 SGHRS and CDR2 YFSETQ. Deletions cut 1 base from V and 0 bases from J, with 6 bases between. This CDR3 is built from 14 residues. The DNA of the CDR3 is TGCGCCAGCAGCTTGAATGACAGCACAGATACGCAGTATTTT. It codes for CASSLNDSTDTQYF.

Many counts were recorded for this clonotype. This sequence joins TRBV6-1 and TRBJ2-7; D is perhaps TRBD1 (6 bases). V dropped 7 bases and J dropped 2 bases, with 18 bases sitting between them. Per germline, CDR1 MNHNS and CDR2 SASEGT. CDR3 length: 15 residues. The CDR3: CASTFLPRGAYEQYF. CDR3 DNA sequence: TGTGCCAGCACCTTCCTCCCCAGGGGAGCCTACGAGCAGTACTTC.

Note on this clonotype: This could be a read error, since a much larger clone is one nucleotide away. Without the conserved terminal phenylalanine or tryptophan, this CDR3 likely stems from a read error. The chain joins TRBV10-3 to TRBJ2-5; 7 positions agree with TRBD1. With 10 bases clipped from V and 4 bases from J, the junction kept 6 bases outside the gene matches. The CDR3 has 12 amino acids. From germline, CDR1 is ENHRY and CDR2 SYGVKD. The CDR3 sequence is CATQDRVETQYS. The CDR3 DNA follows: TGTGCCACCCAAGACAGGGTAGAGACCCAGTACTCC.

This clonotype was picked up many times. V usage is TRBV4-3 and J usage is TRBJ2-7; D uncertain. The CDR3 has 13 amino acids. Per germline, CDR1 LGHNA and CDR2 YSLEER. Trimming removed 2 bases at V and 3 bases at J, with 8 bases between. CDR3: CASSQRQSYEQYF. The CDR3 region has the DNA TGCGCCAGCAGCCAAAGGCAAAGCTACGAGCAGTACTTC.

In this sample, this clonotype turned up many times. The J gene is TRBJ2-6, the V gene TRBV10-3; D possibly corresponds to TRBD2 (5 bases). Germline V gene sequence: CDR1 ENHRY, CDR2 SYGVKD. V lost 2 bases and J lost 4, with 15 bases in between. This CDR3 is built from 17 residues. As DNA, the CDR3 is TGTGCCATCAGTGAGAGACGGACTTCTAGGGGGGCCAACGTCCTGACTTTC. It is translated as CAISERRTSRGANVLTF.

Ten or more counts support this clonotype. This chain uses TRBV28 with TRBJ1-6; D unresolved. The CDR3 consists of 15 residues. CDR1 MDHEN and CDR2 SYDVKM come from the germline V gene. Deletions cut 5 bases from V and 6 bases from J, with 14 bases between. CDR3 protein: CASSPPDTLNSPLHF. CDR3 nucleotide sequence: TGTGCCAGCAGTCCACCAGATACCCTTAATTCACCCCTCCACTTT.

This clonotype came up a few times. The chain is built from TRBV6-1 and TRBJ2-2; 9 bases align to TRBD1. The V segment lost 7 bases and the J segment 3 bases; nucleotides outside the gene matches: 9. The CDR3 extends over 16 amino acids. Germline assignment: CDR1 MNHNS and CDR2 SASEGT. CDR3 in DNA: TGTGCCAGCACCACACAGGGGGCCCCTCACACCGGGGAGCTGTTTTTT. It specifies CASTTQGAPHTGELFF.

The sample holds many counts of this clonotype. The chain employs TRBV20-1 and TRBJ1-6; TRBD1 aligns across 7 bases. This CDR3 is 14 amino acids long. V was pared by 1 base and J by 10 bases, with 7 bases of the junction left unmatched. Per germline, CDR1 DFQATT and CDR2 SNEGSKA (reference sequence). The DNA for the CDR3 is TGCAGTGCTAGAGGCGACAGGGAGCGGTCACCCCTCCACTTT. Translating gives CSARGDRERSPLHF.

V usage is TRBV9 and J usage is TRBJ2-7; D possibly matches TRBD1 or TRBD2 (5 bases each). Germline-derived CDR1 and CDR2 are SGDLS and YYNGEE. V was pared by 1 base and J by 6 bases, with 14 bases between. The CDR3 extends over 14 amino acids. The CDR3 is CASSVLWPGGEQYF. CDR3 in DNA: TGTGCCAGCAGCGTATTGTGGCCTGGGGGCGAGCAGTACTTC.

The CDR3 sequence is CASSYVPGLAGYEQYF. DNA of the CDR3: TGTGCCAGCAGTTACGTCCCGGGACTAGCAGGCTACGAGCAGTACTTC. This rearrangement joins TRBV11-2 to TRBJ2-7, with 9 nucleotides matching TRBD2. Germline CDR1 and CDR2: SGHAT and FQNNGV. Germline trimming cut 6 bases from V and 3 bases from J; bases unmatched to any gene: 12. This CDR3 comprises 16 residues.

Ten or more counts support this clonotype. The gene calls are TRBV7-9 and TRBJ2-7; 9 bases are shared with TRBD1. The germline V gene has CDR1 SEHNR and CDR2 FQNEAQ (reference sequence). The CDR3 is 14 amino acids. V trimming: 7 bases; J trimming: 6 bases; junction bases outside the gene matches: 10. The DNA for the CDR3 is TGTGCCAGCATCTCCTGGGACAGGGCGGCCGAGCAGTACTTC. Its translation: CASISWDRAAEQYF.

This clonotype occurred many times. The rearrangement links TRBV29-1 to TRBJ1-1; D ambiguous. CDR1 and CDR2 (germline): SQVTM, ANQGSEA. The CDR3 loop spans 12 amino acids. The V end lost 6 bases, the J end lost 6 bases, and 14 bases lay between the germline ends. Written as DNA, the CDR3 is TGCAGCGTGGCGGGAAGGGCATCTGAAGCTTTCTTT. It codes for CSVAGRASEAFF.

This clonotype was seen ten or more times. V and J are TRBV6-4 and TRBJ1-2; D is unresolved. The CDR3 is 14 residues long. CDR1 MRHNA and CDR2 SNTAGT come from the germline V gene. V was trimmed by 4 bases and J by 0 bases, leaving 9 bases between them. As DNA, the CDR3 is TGTGCCAGCAGTGTTTGGCCCACTAACTATGGCTACACCTTC. Its translation is CASSVWPTNYGYTF.

J is TRBJ1-5 and V is TRBV6-1, with TRBD1 identical over 9 bases. Per the germline V gene, CDR1 is MNHNS and CDR2 is SASEGT. V was clipped by 2 bases and J by 6 bases; unmatched bases: 5. The CDR3 contains 15 residues. The CDR3: CASSEFRDRAQPQHF. DNA of the CDR3: TGTGCCAGCAGTGAATTCCGGGACAGGGCTCAGCCCCAGCATTTT.

This clonotype was seen many times. The chain has TRBV5-6 and TRBJ1-6; TRBD1 matches at 8 bases. The CDR3 consists of 14 residues. In germline, CDR1 is SGHDT, CDR2 YYEEEE. V was clipped by 9 bases and J by 12 bases; unmatched bases: 14. As DNA, the CDR3 is TGTGCCACCAAGGGGGACAGGAGCGGTCAACCCCTCCACTTT. As protein: CATKGDRSGQPLHF.

This clonotype came up a few times. The chain recombines TRBV9 with TRBJ2-1; 8 nucleotides agree with TRBD2. Germline-derived CDR1 and CDR2 are SGDLS and YYNGEE. The V gene end was trimmed by 3 bases and the J gene end by 4 bases; junction bases not matched to a gene: 6. This CDR3 has 15 amino acids. CDR3: CASSAAGALYNEQFF. The CDR3 bases are TGTGCCAGCAGCGCAGCGGGGGCCCTATACAATGAGCAGTTCTTC.

A note on this clonotype: Being one base from a much bigger clone, this may be a read error. This chain joins TRBV27 and TRBJ2-5; possible D gene TRBD1, 6 bases. V was pared by 0 bases and J by 7 bases, with 12 bases between. This CDR3 region has 14 residues. Germline V gene data show CDR1 as MNHEY and CDR2 as SMNVEV (reference sequence). CDR3 bases: TGTGCCAGCAGTTTATCGGGGGCCGTGGCGACCCAGTACTTC. The encoded protein is CASSLSGAVATQYF.

The rearrangement uses TRBV28 and TRBJ1-1; 10 bases line up with TRBD1. The CDR3 runs to 16 residues. Germline V CDR1 and CDR2: MDHEN, SYDVKM. Trimming removed 5 bases from V and 4 bases from J; junction bases left unmatched: 10. In nucleotides, the CDR3 is TGTGCCAGCAGTCCTCGGGACAGGGGCCCTGGCACTGAAGCTTTCTTT. Its translation is CASSPRDRGPGTEAFF.

At least ten counts were recorded for this clonotype. This chain links TRBV7-9 with TRBJ1-5; D is uncertain. There are 13 residues in the CDR3. Per germline, CDR1 SEHNR and CDR2 FQNEAQ (reference sequence). V dropped 0 bases and J dropped 7 bases, with 7 bases sitting between them. The CDR3 coding sequence is TGTGCCAGCAGCTTAGCTACCGGGCAGCCCCAGCATTTT. Its translation is CASSLATGQPQHF.

This clonotype has just a few counts. This rearrangement joins TRBV28 to TRBJ2-6; 10 bases line up with TRBD1. The length of the CDR3 is 18 residues. CDR1 and CDR2 (germline): MDHEN, SYDVKM. The V gene end was trimmed by 5 bases and the J gene end by 0 bases; junction bases not matched to a gene: 7. The CDR3 region has the DNA TGTGCCAGCAGTGTGACAGGGGGCCCCTACTCTGGGGCCAACGTCCTGACTTTC. It codes for CASSVTGGPYSGANVLTF. Full variable domain (remainder filled in from reference TRBV28 and TRBJ2-6): DVKVTQSSRYLVKRTGEKVFLECVQDMDHENMFWYRQDPGLGLRLIYFSYDVKMKEKGDIPEGYSVSREKKERFSLILESASTNQTSMYLCASSVTGGPYSGANVLTFGAGSRLTVL.

The chain is built from TRBV7-2 and TRBJ2-6; 7 bases align to TRBD1. V was clipped by 6 bases and J by 0 bases; unmatched bases: 8. The CDR3 consists of 17 residues. In germline, CDR1 is SGHTA, CDR2 FQGNSA. The CDR3 sequence is CASRPPGQLSGANVLTF. CDR3 nucleotides: TGTGCCAGCAGGCCGCCGGGACAGCTCTCTGGGGCCAACGTCCTGACTTTC. Filled out from reference TRBV7-2 and TRBJ2-6, the complete variable domain reads GAGVSQSPSNKVTEKGKDVELRCDPISGHTALYWYRQSLGQGLEFLIYFQGNSAPDKSGLPSDRFSAERTGGSVSTLTIQRTQQEDSAVYLCASRPPGQLSGANVLTFGAGSRLTVL.

This clonotype has only a few counts. The genes are TRBV6-2 or TRBV6-3 and TRBJ2-2, with TRBD2 identical over 7 bases. Germline-derived CDR1 and CDR2 are MNHEY and SVGEGT. The trim removed 0 bases at V and 5 bases at J, leaving 0 bases unmatched. The CDR3 is made up of 14 amino acids. The CDR3 DNA follows: TGTGCCAGCAGTTACTCTAGCGGGACCGGGGAGCTGTTTTTT. Translated, it gives CASSYSSGTGELFF.

This clonotype has just a few counts. The chain employs TRBV20-1 and TRBJ2-3; TRBD2 might be the D (5 bases). Germline values: CDR1 DFQATT, CDR2 SNEGSKA (reference sequence). The V end was cut by 7 bases, the J end by 2 bases, with 16 bases between. There are 14 residues in the CDR3. This CDR3 reads CSVGGLASTDTQYF. CDR3 nucleotide sequence: TGCAGTGTCGGCGGGCTGGCCTCCACAGATACGCAGTATTTT.

J is TRBJ2-7 and V is TRBV28, with D unresolved. CDR3 length: 14 residues. V was shortened by 2 bases and J by 0 bases, with 8 bases between the two germline ends. Germline V lookup: CDR1 MDHEN, CDR2 SYDVKM. Here the CDR3 DNA reads TGTGCCAGCAGTTTAGTTCCCTTCTCCTACGAGCAGTACTTC. This sequence encodes CASSLVPFSYEQYF.

This clonotype was picked up many times. The genes are TRBV20-1 and TRBJ1-2; no clear D. V was trimmed by 3 bases and J by 8 bases, leaving 13 bases between them. The length of the CDR3 is 12 residues. Germline lookup yields CDR1 DFQATT and CDR2 SNEGSKA (reference sequence). DNA for the CDR3: TGCAGTGCTAGCCCTTTCACTAGCGGCTACACCTTC. Protein sequence: CSASPFTSGYTF.

To note about this clonotype: A much larger clone differs from this one at a single base, so this may be a read error. The rearrangement links TRBV7-9 to TRBJ2-7; TRBD1 agrees at 8 bases. The CDR3 has 12 amino acids. V gave up 3 bases and J gave up 6 bases; unmatched junction bases: 1. Germline CDR1 and CDR2: SEHNR and FQNEAQ (reference sequence). The CDR3 DNA is TGTGCCAGCAGCTTCACAGGGGGCGAGCAGTACTTC. Protein product: CASSFTGGEQYF.

This clonotype was picked up many times. The chain has TRBV29-1 and TRBJ1-1, with D unresolved. With 4 bases removed from V and 7 bases from J, the gap between germline ends came to 7 bases. The CDR3 spans 10 residues. Germline values: CDR1 SQVTM, CDR2 ANQGSEA. The CDR3 nucleotides read TGCAGCGTTGTAGAGGTTGAAGCTTTCTTT. Amino acid sequence: CSVVEVEAFF.

This clonotype was recorded many times. One end of the junction varies from germline; a read error may be responsible. The chain couples TRBV7-9 to TRBJ2-7; no reliable D call. Germline loops: CDR1 SEHNR, CDR2 FQNEAQ (reference sequence). This CDR3 is built from 15 residues. CDR3 DNA: TGTGCCAGCAGCCTAAGGCCAGGTGTCACCTACGAGCACTACTTC. Protein sequence: CASSLRPGVTYEHYF.